This T cell receptor beta chain was captured by sequencing in a study of T and B cells in COVID-19 patients. Germline loops: CDR1 SGHTA, CDR2 FQGNSA. The CDR3 spans 15 residues. The V segment lost 0 bases and the J segment 2 bases; nucleotides outside the gene matches: 3. Multiplex PCR with BIOMED2 TRB-A/B primer pools amplified TRB rearrangements. TCRdb reprocessed the multiplex PCR reads via MiXCR and lists one record per CDR3 protein. The data contain 4,000 to 5,500 distinct CDR3 sequences, roughly 23% of them singletons. Each TRB amplification used roughly 240-550 ng of genomic DNA from blood. This sequence was found in a human donor with active COVID-19. The chain uses TRBV7-2 and TRBJ2-5; TRBD2 matches 7 bases. Sequencing was carried out using blood. The CDR3 loop is CASSLARTRQETQYF. The CDR3 DNA follows: TGTGCCAGCAGCTTAGCCCGGACTAGGCAAGAGACCCAGTACTTC.